A single sample gave rise to the 27 T cell receptor beta chains below, sequenced in a study of shared clonotypes between healthy human individuals. Some clones are missing from TCRdb's copy, which holds only in-frame ones; the method was immunoSEQ multiplex PCR. The table shows approximately 2,000,000 clones, with under 95% occurring only once. What was sequenced was naive CD4+ T cells from PBMCs. As to subset: CD45RA+ positively selected. The receptor source for this set is a man between 18 and 29 years old in good health. Some clones in this sample may be carry-over from other donors' samples.

This chain links TRBV25-1 with TRBJ2-5; 7 bases map to TRBD2. Per the germline V gene, CDR1 is MGHDK and CDR2 is SYGVNS. The CDR3 contains 13 residues. The V and J ends lost 6 bases and 5 bases, in that order; junction bases with no gene match: 6. This chain's CDR3 is CASRRTSLETQYF. The CDR3 bases are TGTGCCAGCAGGAGGACTAGTTTGGAGACCCAGTACTTC.

The chain employs TRBV20-1 and TRBJ2-1; 9 bases align to TRBD1. CDR3 length: 10 amino acids. CDR1 is DFQATT and CDR2 is SNEGSKA in the germline V gene (reference sequence). J was trimmed by 15 bases and V by 3 bases; bases with no gene match: 3. CDR3 loop: CSASDRGVFF. The CDR3 bases are TGCAGTGCTAGCGACAGGGGGGTGTTCTTC.

V gene TRBV7-2 combines with J gene TRBJ2-1; tentatively, D is TRBD2 (5 bases). Trimming shortened V by 1 base and J by 0 bases, and 13 bases separated the two germline ends. The CDR3 has 17 amino acids. CDR1 SGHTA and CDR2 FQGNSA come from the germline V gene. CDR3 region: CASSLVRGSRSYNEQFF. The CDR3 DNA sequence: TGTGCCAGCAGCTTAGTACGGGGTTCTCGCTCCTACAATGAGCAGTTCTTC.

V and J are TRBV11-2 and TRBJ2-7; TRBD2 is a possible D gene (5 bases). The CDR3 covers 17 residues. CDR1 and CDR2 (germline): SGHAT, FQNNGV. V was shortened by 1 base and J by 4 bases, with 20 bases between the two germline ends. CDR3 loop: CASSLGGHGLTRYEQYF. CDR3 nucleotides: TGTGCCAGCAGCTTAGGGGGTCATGGACTTACAAGATACGAGCAGTACTTC.

The chain couples TRBV6-5 to TRBJ2-1; 11 bases fit TRBD2. Germline CDR1 reads MNHEY; CDR2 reads SVGAGI. V trimming: 5 bases; J trimming: 6 bases; junction bases outside the gene matches: 6. The CDR3 covers 15 residues. The CDR3 sequence: CASSNGLAGRNEQFF. The DNA of the CDR3 is TGTGCCAGCAGTAATGGACTAGCGGGCCGCAATGAGCAGTTCTTC.

The chain is built from TRBV7-9 and TRBJ2-2; 10 bases are shared with TRBD1. CDR1 and CDR2 from the germline V gene are SEHNR and FQNEAQ (reference sequence). CDR3 size: 17 residues. V shed 6 bases, J shed 3 bases, and the junction held 10 bases outside the gene matches. CDR3 region: CASSYLPGQGYTGELFF. The CDR3 bases are TGTGCCAGCAGTTACCTTCCGGGACAGGGGTACACCGGGGAGCTGTTTTTT. Looking up the rest from reference TRBV7-9 and TRBJ2-2 gives the full variable domain: DTGVSQNPRHKITKRGQNVTFRCDPISEHNRLYWYRQTLGQGPEFLTYFQNEAQLEKSRLLSDRFSAERPKGSFSTLEIQRTEQGDSAMYLCASSYLPGQGYTGELFFGEGSRLTVL.

The chain joins TRBV13 to TRBJ2-1, with TRBD2 matching 7 bases. CDR1 is PRHDT and CDR2 is FYEKMQ in the germline V gene (reference sequence). This CDR3 contains 15 residues. J lost 4 bases, V lost 5 bases, and 8 bases had no gene match. CDR3 loop: CASSHRDYLYNEQFF. CDR3 DNA sequence: TGTGCCAGCAGCCACCGGGACTATTTGTACAATGAGCAGTTCTTC.

This clone was recorded only once. This chain connects TRBV29-1 to TRBJ2-5, with 7 bases identical to TRBD2. The CDR3 is 14 residues long. Germline loops: CDR1 SQVTM, CDR2 ANQGSEA. V shed 6 bases, J shed 1 base, and the junction held 8 bases outside the gene matches. This CDR3 is CSVQLAPIQETQYF. In nucleotides, the CDR3 is TGCAGCGTGCAACTAGCGCCAATCCAAGAGACCCAGTACTTC.

V and J are TRBV5-4 and TRBJ2-7; 10 positions match TRBD2. V was pared by 0 bases and J by 7 bases, with 7 bases of the junction left unmatched. The CDR3 contains 15 residues. The germline V gene encodes CDR1 SGHNT and CDR2 YYREEE (reference sequence). The CDR3 DNA reads TGTGCCAGCAGCTTGGAAAGCGGGAGGGCCAGTGAGCAGTACTTC. It codes for CASSLESGRASEQYF.

The CDR3: CAWAKTRTGGNYGYTF. DNA for the CDR3: TGTGCCTGGGCAAAAACCCGGACAGGGGGGAACTATGGCTACACCTTC. The gene calls are TRBV30 and TRBJ1-2; 10 positions agree with TRBD1. Germline V CDR1 and CDR2: GTSNPN, SVGIG (reference sequence). CDR3 length: 16 residues. V lost 5 bases to trimming and J lost 2 bases; unmatched junction nucleotides: 11.

The chain has TRBV5-1 and TRBJ1-2, with 8 bases that match TRBD1. J lost 8 bases, V lost 0 bases, and 9 bases had no gene match. Per the germline V gene, CDR1 is SGHRS and CDR2 is YFSETQ. The CDR3 totals 15 residues. CDR3 in DNA: TGCGCCAGCAGCTTGGGGACAGGGAGCTTTGGAGGCTACACCTTC. Its translation: CASSLGTGSFGGYTF.

The chain recombines TRBV9 with TRBJ1-3, with D possibly TRBD1 on 5 matching bases. The CDR3 totals 15 residues. V was pared by 1 base and J by 4 bases, with 12 bases between. Germline V gene data show CDR1 as SGDLS and CDR2 as YYNGEE. The CDR3 sequence: CASSVQGVDGNTIYF. The CDR3 bases are TGTGCCAGCAGCGTACAGGGTGTTGACGGAAACACCATATATTTT.

The J gene is TRBJ2-3, the V gene TRBV5-1; D unresolved. Between the trimmed V and J ends, which lost 1 base and 2 bases, there was a span of 8 bases. The CDR3 loop spans 14 amino acids. Germline CDR1 SGHRS, CDR2 YFSETQ. CDR3 coding DNA: TGCGCCAGCAGCTTGTCAAAGCCCACAGATACGCAGTATTTT. Translated, it gives CASSLSKPTDTQYF.

The chain couples TRBV25-1 to TRBJ1-1; no reliable D call. CDR3 length: 14 residues. Germline V gene data show CDR1 as MGHDK and CDR2 as SYGVNS. V lost 1 base and J lost 0, with 6 bases in between. CDR3 amino acids: CASSESELNTEAFF. CDR3 DNA: TGTGCCAGCAGTGAATCAGAATTGAACACTGAAGCTTTCTTT.

The chain combines TRBV7-2 with TRBJ1-4; D ambiguous. Germline-derived CDR1 and CDR2 are SGHTA and FQGNSA. The germline V and J ends were trimmed by 1 base and 0 bases, with 18 bases remaining between them. The CDR3 extends over 19 amino acids. CDR3 bases: TGTGCCAGCAGCTTAGTGCCTCCTATCTATCTACCAACTAATGAAAAACTGTTTTTT. This codes for CASSLVPPIYLPTNEKLFF.

About this clone itself: The sample has other DNA sequences that encode this CDR3 too. This sequence joins TRBV7-9 and TRBJ1-4; 10 bases agree with TRBD1. The junction had 1 base not matched to a gene; V was cut back by 0 bases and J by 6 bases. Germline CDR1 is SEHNR and CDR2 is FQNEAQ (reference sequence). This CDR3 spans 15 amino acids. In DNA, the CDR3 is TGTGCCAGCAGCTTAGCCGGGACAGGGGATGAAAAACTGTTTTTT. Amino acid sequence: CASSLAGTGDEKLFF.

The rearrangement joins TRBV2 to TRBJ1-1; 10 nucleotides agree with TRBD1. Trimming removed 4 bases from V and 11 bases from J; junction bases left unmatched: 10. CDR3 size: 14 residues. Germline values: CDR1 SNHLY, CDR2 FYNNEI. CDR3 in amino acids: CASSVGDRGREAFF. DNA for the CDR3: TGTGCCAGCAGTGTTGGTGACAGGGGGCGCGAGGCTTTCTTT. The entire variable domain, with the rest obtained from reference TRBV2 and TRBJ1-1, is as follows: EPEVTQTPSHQVTQMGQEVILRCVPISNHLYFYWYRQILGQKVEFLVSFYNNEISEKSEIFDDQFSVERPDGSNFTLKIRSTKLEDSAMYFCASSVGDRGREAFFGQGTRLTVV.

DNA of the CDR3: TGTGCCAGCAGCTTAGAAGTGACAGGGGGCCTATACGAGCAGTACTTC. This codes for CASSLEVTGGLYEQYF. The chain recombines TRBV11-1 with TRBJ2-7; the match to TRBD1 covers 10 bases. From germline, CDR1 is SGHAT and CDR2 FQDESV (reference sequence). This CDR3 has 16 amino acids. The trim removed 1 base at V and 4 bases at J, leaving 7 bases unmatched. Filled out from reference TRBV11-1 and TRBJ2-7, the complete variable domain reads EAEVAQSPRYKITEKSQAVAFWCDPISGHATLYWYRQILGQGPELLVQFQDESVVDDSQLPKDRFSAERLKGVDSTLKIQPAELGDSAMYLCASSLEVTGGLYEQYFGPGTRLTVT.

V usage is TRBV13 and J usage is TRBJ2-3; tentatively, D is TRBD2 (6 bases). Trimming removed 5 bases at V and 2 bases at J, with 11 bases between. Germline values: CDR1 PRHDT, CDR2 FYEKMQ (reference sequence). There are 14 residues in the CDR3. CDR3 amino acids: CASSASGLTDTQYF. Written as DNA, the CDR3 is TGTGCCAGCAGCGCAAGCGGGCTCACAGATACGCAGTATTTT. The complete variable domain, with remaining parts taken from reference TRBV13 and TRBJ2-3, reads AAGVIQSPRHLIKEKRETATLKCYPIPRHDTVYWYQQGPGQDPQFLISFYEKMQSDKGSIPDRFSAQQFSDYHSELNMSSLELGDSALYFCASSASGLTDTQYFGPGTRLTVL.

The CDR3 spells CASSLSQGYSGANVLTF. CDR3 nucleotides: TGTGCCAGCAGTTTGAGTCAGGGTTACTCTGGGGCCAACGTCCTGACTTTC. The chain has TRBV28 and TRBJ2-6; D is perhaps TRBD1 (5 bases). Trimming shortened V by 3 bases and J by 0 bases, and 12 bases separated the two germline ends. The CDR3 has 17 residues. CDR1 MDHEN and CDR2 SYDVKM come from the germline V gene.

The rearrangement uses TRBV19 and TRBJ2-7; D is uncertain. This CDR3 is built from 12 residues. With 9 bases removed from V and 3 bases from J, the gap between germline ends came to 12 bases. CDR1 LNHDA and CDR2 SQIVND come from the germline V gene (reference sequence). CDR3 sequence (DNA): TGTGCCAGCGCAGGCAGAGACTACGAGCAGTACTTC. Protein product: CASAGRDYEQYF.

The rearrangement uses TRBV29-1 and TRBJ2-2; possible D gene TRBD2, 5 bases. The ends were cut back, 4 bases at V and 7 bases at J, with 16 bases in the middle. Germline CDR1 is SQVTM and CDR2 is ANQGSEA. This CDR3 region has 14 residues. In DNA, the CDR3 is TGCAGCGTTGCTCCCCTTCGAGGGAGCGGGGAGCTGTTTTTT. Encoded protein: CSVAPLRGSGELFF.

This chain uses TRBV9 with TRBJ2-1, with 10 nucleotides matching TRBD1. Germline CDR1 and CDR2: SGDLS and YYNGEE. The CDR3 runs to 15 residues. V shed 0 bases, J shed 12 bases, and the junction held 9 bases outside the gene matches. In nucleotides, the CDR3 is TGTGCCAGCAGCGTAGGGGGGACAGGGGCTTCCGGGCAGTTCTTC. It codes for CASSVGGTGASGQFF.

The chain has TRBV9 and TRBJ2-3; a possible D gene is TRBD2 (5 bases). The CDR3 loop spans 14 amino acids. Trimming shortened V by 0 bases and J by 4 bases, and 9 bases separated the two germline ends. Per the germline V gene, CDR1 is SGDLS and CDR2 is YYNGEE. CDR3 protein: CASSVDGSPDTQYF. The DNA of the CDR3 is TGTGCCAGCAGCGTAGATGGGAGCCCAGATACGCAGTATTTT. The full variable domain, with the rest looked up from reference TRBV9 and TRBJ2-3, is DSGVTQTPKHLITATGQRVTLRCSPRSGDLSVYWYQQSLDQGLQFLIQYYNGEERAKGNILERFSAQQFPDLHSELNLSSLELGDSALYFCASSVDGSPDTQYFGPGTRLTVL.

The V and J genes are TRBV28 and TRBJ1-4; no clear D. CDR1 and CDR2 (germline): MDHEN, SYDVKM. V shed 5 bases and J shed 4 bases, with 14 bases lying between them. This CDR3 contains 15 residues. The CDR3 DNA follows: TGTGCCAGCAGTCAACCCCGAGTAGTTAATGAAAAACTGTTTTTT. Its protein is CASSQPRVVNEKLFF.

For this clone: Other DNA variants within this sample encode the same CDR3. The rearrangement joins TRBV9 to TRBJ2-7, with 9 bases fitting TRBD1. The junction had 2 bases not matched to a gene; V was cut back by 0 bases and J by 4 bases. The length of the CDR3 is 14 residues. Germline V lookup: CDR1 SGDLS, CDR2 YYNGEE. CDR3 in DNA: TGTGCCAGCAGCGTAGGACAGGGGGATTACGAGCAGTACTTC. It encodes CASSVGQGDYEQYF.

This chain joins TRBV30 and TRBJ2-2, with D uncertain. The germline V and J ends were trimmed by 5 bases and 6 bases, with 10 bases remaining between them. Per the germline V gene, CDR1 is GTSNPN and CDR2 is SVGIG (reference sequence). The CDR3 runs 12 residues. This CDR3 reads CAWGPGSGELFF. The CDR3 DNA sequence: TGTGCCTGGGGTCCCGGCTCCGGGGAGCTGTTTTTT.